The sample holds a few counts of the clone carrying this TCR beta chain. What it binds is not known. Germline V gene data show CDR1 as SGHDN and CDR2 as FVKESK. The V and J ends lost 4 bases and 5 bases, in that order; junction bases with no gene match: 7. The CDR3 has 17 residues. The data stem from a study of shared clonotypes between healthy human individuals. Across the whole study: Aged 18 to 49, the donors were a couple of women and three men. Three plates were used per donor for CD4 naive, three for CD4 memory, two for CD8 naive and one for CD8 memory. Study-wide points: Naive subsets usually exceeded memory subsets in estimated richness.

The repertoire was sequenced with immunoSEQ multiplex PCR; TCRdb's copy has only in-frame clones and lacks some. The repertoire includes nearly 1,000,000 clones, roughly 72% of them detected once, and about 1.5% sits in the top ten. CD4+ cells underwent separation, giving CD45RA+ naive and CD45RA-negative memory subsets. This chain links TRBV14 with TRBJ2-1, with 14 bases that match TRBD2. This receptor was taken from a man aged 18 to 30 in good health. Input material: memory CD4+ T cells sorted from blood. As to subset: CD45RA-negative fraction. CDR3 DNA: TGTGCCAGCAGCCCGACCTGGGGACTAGCGGGGGACAATGAGCAGTTCTTC. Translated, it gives CASSPTWGLAGDNEQFF.